This TCR beta chain was identified in a study of blood T cell repertoires in COVID-19. In the original workflow: Estimation of nucleated cell counts relied on the amplification of reference gene primers. Clones were read by immunoSEQ multiplex PCR, and TCRdb kept only the in-frame ones, dropping some. V and J calls and clone size are those listed in that table; D and trimming were worked out from the DNA. The sample has about 300,000 clones; under 90% are singletons. Ages ranged from about 18 to 89 years, with residence in about 23 US areas. Cohorts were determined from participant-reported clinical history. Two consecutive negative NP/OP PCR tests, clearance, or resolved symptoms defined Cohort 3 recovery. Germline V gives CDR1 GTSNPN, CDR2 SVGIG (reference sequence). CDR3 length: 14 residues. Trimming removed 0 bases at V and 7 bases at J, with 13 bases between.

Sequencing was done on a sample of PBMCs or T cells enriched from blood (not recorded which). This TCR came from a man between 25 and 39 years old who had recovered from COVID-19. The V and J genes are TRBV30 and TRBJ2-1; D is possibly TRBD1 (5 bases). CDR3 nucleotide sequence: TGTGCCTGGAGTGTCTCCAGGGCCCAAAATGAGCAGTTCTTC. Its translation: CAWSVSRAQNEQFF.